The next 22 T cell receptor beta chains were all read from a single sample in a study of blood T cells in healthy people across ages. The use of a sample-barcoded 5' primer and a J-beta primer mix characterized a second PCR of roughly 6 to 11 cycles. One entry per CDR3 protein results from TCRdb running MiXCR on the 5' RACE reads. The sample consists of around 1,500,000 distinct CDR3 sequences, 42% of them appearing once. The sample consisted of blood. The receptors come from a woman under 30 in good health.

Regarding this clonotype: One junction end disagrees with the germline gene, perhaps due to a read error. This chain joins TRBV24-1 and TRBJ2-1, with 8 bases lining up with TRBD2. The germline gives CDR1 KGHDR, CDR2 SFDVKD. There are 15 residues in the CDR3. This CDR3 reads CTTSGISGENNEQFF. The CDR3 DNA reads as TGTACCACCAGTGGGATTAGCGGGGAGAACAATGAGCAGTTCTTC.

Written as DNA, the CDR3 is TGCAGTGCTAGACGGGACAGGGGGAATCAAGAGCAGTACTTC. Translated, it gives CSARRDRGNQEQYF. The rearrangement uses TRBV20-1 and TRBJ2-7; TRBD1 agrees at 11 bases. V lost 2 bases, J lost 7 bases, and 7 bases stayed unmatched. Germline loops: CDR1 DFQATT, CDR2 SNEGSKA (reference sequence). The CDR3 is made up of 14 amino acids.

This clonotype has more than one count but fewer than ten. The V and J genes are TRBV9 and TRBJ2-4, with 9 bases identical to TRBD2. This CDR3 spans 14 amino acids. CDR1 SGDLS and CDR2 YYNGEE come from the germline V gene. V lost 0 bases and J lost 13; bases outside the gene matches: 8. CDR3 nucleotides: TGTGCCAGCAGCGTAGCTAGCGGGGCAGTAGAGCAGTACTTC. Translating it yields CASSVASGAVEQYF.

This clonotype has just a few counts. CDR3 residues: CASSTAGQGSNSPLHF. Written as DNA, the CDR3 is TGTGCCAGCAGCACCGCGGGACAGGGGAGCAATTCACCCCTCCACTTT. This chain joins TRBV7-3 and TRBJ1-6, with 10 positions matching TRBD1. The CDR3 is made up of 16 amino acids. Germline values: CDR1 SGHTA, CDR2 FQGTGA. V shed 5 bases, J shed 7 bases, and the junction held 8 bases outside the gene matches.

This clonotype was picked up a small number of times. The rearrangement joins TRBV2 to TRBJ1-2; TRBD1 agrees at 9 bases. The trim removed 6 bases at V and 2 bases at J, leaving 10 bases unmatched. The CDR3 has 16 amino acids. The V gene's germline CDR1 is SNHLY and CDR2 FYNNEI. The CDR3 is CASREQGANRNYGYTF. The DNA for the CDR3 is TGTGCCAGCAGGGAACAGGGGGCGAACCGGAACTATGGCTACACCTTC.

This clonotype was detected only a few times. A much larger clonotype is one base distant, so this may be a read error. The chain recombines TRBV20-1 with TRBJ2-7; 7 bases line up with TRBD1. Looked up from germline, CDR1 is DFQATT and CDR2 is SNEGSKA (reference sequence). The trim removed 4 bases at V and 7 bases at J, leaving 13 bases unmatched. The length of the CDR3 is 14 residues. The CDR3 nucleotides read TGCAGTGCTACCCGAGATCCCAGGGGGAATGAGCAGTACTTC. Its translation is CSATRDPRGNEQYF.

The chain combines TRBV20-1 with TRBJ2-5; D not resolved. The V end lost 5 bases, the J end lost 3 bases, and 10 bases lay between the germline ends. Germline-derived CDR1 and CDR2 are DFQATT and SNEGSKA (reference sequence). This CDR3 has 12 residues. The CDR3 DNA sequence: TGCAGTGCTCCGCCAGTGAAAGAGACCCAGTACTTC. This gives the protein CSAPPVKETQYF.

The V and J genes are TRBV7-2 and TRBJ2-7; 8 bases align to TRBD1. The better agreement between TRBJ2-4 and the DNA end casts doubt on the J call. This CDR3 comprises 14 residues. Germline V gene lookup returns CDR1 SGHTA and CDR2 FQGNSA. DNA of the CDR3: TGTGCCAGCAGCCGCGGACAGGGCTGGGACATTCAGTACTTC. It codes for CASSRGQGWDIQYF.

The chain links TRBV27 to TRBJ2-1, with 13 bases aligning to TRBD2. Germline trimming cut 1 base from V and 2 bases from J; bases unmatched to any gene: 2. CDR3 length: 17 amino acids. CDR1 MNHEY and CDR2 SMNVEV come from the germline V gene (reference sequence). CDR3 protein: CASSLWGTSGTYNEQFF. Here the CDR3 DNA reads TGTGCCAGCAGTTTATGGGGGACTAGCGGGACCTACAATGAGCAGTTCTTC.

V and J are TRBV11-2 and TRBJ1-4; TRBD1 is a possible D gene (6 bases). The germline V and J ends were trimmed by 4 bases and 3 bases, with 12 bases remaining between them. Germline values: CDR1 SGHAT, CDR2 FQNNGV. CDR3 length: 15 amino acids. In DNA form, the CDR3 reads TGTGCCAGCAGCTCCCCACAGGGCCCTAATGAAAAACTGTTTTTT. Translated, it gives CASSSPQGPNEKLFF.

This clonotype was recorded many times. V and J are TRBV10-3 and TRBJ2-5, with 11 nucleotides matching TRBD2. The CDR3 loop spans 16 amino acids. V shed 0 bases, J shed 7 bases, and the junction held 7 bases outside the gene matches. The germline V gene has CDR1 ENHRY and CDR2 SYGVKD. In DNA, the CDR3 is TGTGCCATCAGTGAGTCGACTAGCGGGGAGGATGGGACCCAGTACTTC. It yields the protein CAISESTSGEDGTQYF.

The genes are TRBV3-1 and TRBJ2-7, with 9 bases matching TRBD2. Near its end, the DNA agrees better with TRBJ2-5, so the J call may be wrong. CDR3 size: 14 residues. Germline V gene data show CDR1 as LGHDT and CDR2 as YNNKEL (reference sequence). CDR3 in amino acids: CASSPATSGETQYF. The CDR3 DNA is TGTGCCAGCAGCCCCGCAACTAGCGGGGAGACCCAGTACTTC.

V gene TRBV7-2 combines with J gene TRBJ2-3, with no clear D. The V end lost 2 bases, the J end lost 2 bases, and 8 bases lay between the germline ends. Germline CDR1 is SGHTA and CDR2 is FQGNSA. The CDR3 extends over 14 amino acids. Here the CDR3 DNA reads TGTGCCAGCAGCTTAATACGGCACACAGATACGCAGTATTTT. This codes for CASSLIRHTDTQYF.

The V call is TRBV9, the J call TRBJ1-4, with D possibly TRBD1 on 5 matching bases. The V gene lost 4 bases and the J gene lost 9 bases, with 13 bases spanning the gap. There are 13 residues in the CDR3. CDR1 and CDR2 from the germline V gene are SGDLS and YYNGEE. CDR3 protein: CASSRGTTQKLFF. The CDR3 DNA is TGTGCCAGCAGCCGGGGGACGACTCAAAAACTGTTTTTT.

V gene TRBV20-1 combines with J gene TRBJ2-5; D unresolved. Germline V gene sequence: CDR1 DFQATT, CDR2 SNEGSKA (reference sequence). Trimming removed 6 bases at V and 11 bases at J, with 16 bases between. The CDR3 spans 11 residues. This CDR3 reads CSAPVWKEQYF. DNA of the CDR3: TGCAGTGCCCCCGTGTGGAAAGAGCAGTACTTC.

This clonotype was detected only a few times. The chain combines TRBV20-1 with TRBJ2-5; D not resolved. With 0 bases removed from V and 5 bases from J, the gap between germline ends came to 7 bases. The CDR3 is 12 amino acids. Germline loops: CDR1 DFQATT, CDR2 SNEGSKA (reference sequence). Written as DNA, the CDR3 is TGCAGTGCTAGAGATGTCGGGGAGACCCAGTACTTC. The encoded protein is CSARDVGETQYF.

This clonotype has just a few counts. This chain connects TRBV20-1 to TRBJ1-1; TRBD1 is a possible D gene (6 bases). The CDR3 contains 14 residues. Germline CDR1 reads DFQATT; CDR2 reads SNEGSKA (reference sequence). V was clipped by 3 bases and J by 1 base, with 12 bases between them. CDR3 sequence reads: CSARAGATNTEAFF. Written as DNA, the CDR3 is TGCAGTGCTAGGGCAGGGGCCACGAACACTGAAGCTTTCTTT.

The table lists this clonotype with a few counts. V gene TRBV10-3 combines with J gene TRBJ2-1; 9 nucleotides align to TRBD2. V was pared by 6 bases and J by 1 base, with 10 bases of the junction left unmatched. Per germline, CDR1 ENHRY and CDR2 SYGVKD. CDR3 length equals 17 residues. The CDR3 loop is CAIRDQGGGASYNEQFF. DNA of the CDR3: TGTGCCATCAGGGATCAAGGCGGGGGGGCTTCCTACAATGAGCAGTTCTTC.

The chain couples TRBV10-3 to TRBJ2-6; no clear D. V was trimmed by 4 bases and J by 0 bases, leaving 10 bases between them. The CDR3 has 16 amino acids. Germline V gene data show CDR1 as ENHRY and CDR2 as SYGVKD. CDR3 sequence reads: CAISGVRISGANVLTF. The CDR3 bases are TGTGCCATCAGTGGGGTGCGGATCTCTGGGGCCAACGTCCTGACTTTC.

This clonotype was picked up many times. The chain is built from TRBV2 and TRBJ1-4; the D is unclear. The germline gives CDR1 SNHLY, CDR2 FYNNEI. This CDR3 contains 14 residues. Trimming cost V 6 bases and J 8 bases, with 16 bases left between them. Here the CDR3 reads CASSPTRSPEKLFF. The CDR3 DNA sequence: TGTGCCAGCAGCCCGACGAGGAGCCCGGAAAAACTGTTTTTT.

This chain joins TRBV5-1 and TRBJ1-2; TRBD1 aligns across 10 bases. V was clipped by 3 bases and J by 6 bases; unmatched bases: 8. The CDR3 covers 15 residues. Germline CDR1 and CDR2: SGHRS and YFSETQ. The CDR3 DNA is TGCGCCAGCAGCTCGAGACAGGGGGCGCAGGATGGCTACACCTTC. Its protein is CASSSRQGAQDGYTF.

Only a few counts were recorded for this clonotype. The chain's CDR3 is CASSAGPLPVHEQFF. As DNA, the CDR3 is TGTGCCAGCAGCGCGGGACCACTCCCGGTCCATGAGCAGTTCTTC. V is TRBV9 and J is TRBJ2-1; the D call may be TRBD1 or TRBD2 (5 bases each). Trimming pared 3 bases from V and 8 bases from J, leaving 18 bases between. The CDR3 runs 15 residues. Looked up from germline, CDR1 is SGDLS and CDR2 is YYNGEE.